Following are 8 T cell receptor beta chains from one sample sequenced in a study of T cell changes during pregnancy in multiple sclerosis. Sequenced by immunoSEQ multiplex PCR; TCRdb stores in-frame clones only, minus some. In the table there are under 50,000 clones, 85% to 90% of which are singletons. This sample comprised CD4+ T cells from peripheral blood mononuclear cells, obtained before pregnancy. The receptors here all came from a female donor with multiple sclerosis, enrolled in a pregnancy study.

The chain is built from TRBV19 and TRBJ1-2; 9 bases map to TRBD1. Germline V lookup: CDR1 LNHDA, CDR2 SQIVND (reference sequence). After removal of 5 bases from V and 4 bases from J, the junction contained 8 bases not matched to a gene. This CDR3 has 15 amino acids. The CDR3 DNA reads as TGTGCCAGTAGTTCAATCGGGACAGGGAGCTATGGCTACACCTTC. Its translation: CASSSIGTGSYGYTF.

J is TRBJ2-2 and V is TRBV4-1; 10 positions agree with TRBD1. The junction had 12 bases not matched to a gene; V was cut back by 5 bases and J by 6 bases. Germline V gives CDR1 MGHRA, CDR2 YSYEKL. The CDR3 extends over 17 amino acids. The chain's CDR3 is CASSDGRDRGRAGELFF. The CDR3 region has the DNA TGCGCCAGCAGCGACGGCCGGGACAGGGGTAGGGCCGGGGAGCTGTTTTTT.

The CDR3 bases are TGTGCCAGCTCACTACTAGGAGGTACCGGGGAGCTGTTTTTT. The encoded protein is CASSLLGGTGELFF. This sequence joins TRBV18 and TRBJ2-2, with a weak D call TRBD2 (5 bases). The CDR3 is made up of 14 amino acids. Trimming shortened V by 4 bases and J by 5 bases, and 11 bases separated the two germline ends. Looked up from germline, CDR1 is KGHSH and CDR2 is LQKENI. Together with reference TRBV18 and TRBJ2-2, the CDR3 gives the full variable domain: NAGVMQNPRHLVRRRGQEARLRCSPMKGHSHVYWYRQLPEEGLKFMVYLQKENIIDESGMPKERFSAEFPKEGPSILRIQQVVRGDSAAYFCASSLLGGTGELFFGEGSRLTVL.

The chain is built from TRBV9 and TRBJ1-2, with D uncertain. CDR3 length: 13 residues. Deletions cut 0 bases from V and 8 bases from J, with 11 bases between. CDR1 and CDR2 (germline): SGDLS, YYNGEE. CDR3 sequence: CASSVGLTAGYTF. CDR3 nucleotide sequence: TGTGCCAGCAGCGTAGGACTCACGGCGGGCTACACCTTC. Filled out from reference TRBV9 and TRBJ1-2, the complete variable domain reads DSGVTQTPKHLITATGQRVTLRCSPRSGDLSVYWYQQSLDQGLQFLIQYYNGEERAKGNILERFSAQQFPDLHSELNLSSLELGDSALYFCASSVGLTAGYTFGSGTRLTVV.

Written as DNA, the CDR3 is TGTGCCTGGAGTAAAGGGGTAGCGGTTTTGGCCAATGAGCAGTTCTTC. The encoded protein is CAWSKGVAVLANEQFF. The rearrangement links TRBV30 to TRBJ2-1, with a weak D call TRBD2 (6 bases). Germline values: CDR1 GTSNPN, CDR2 SVGIG (reference sequence). Trimming stripped 2 bases from V and 6 bases from J, with 20 bases between. The CDR3 length is 16 residues. The full variable domain, its missing parts supplied by reference TRBV30 and TRBJ2-1, is SQTIHQWPATLVQPVGSPLSLECTVEGTSNPNLYWYRQAAGRGLQLLFYSVGIGQISSEVPQNLSASRPQDRQFILSSKKLLLSDSGFYLCAWSKGVAVLANEQFFGPGTRLTVL.

V is TRBV7-2 and J is TRBJ1-2; D possibly corresponds to TRBD1 (5 bases). Germline V gives CDR1 SGHTA, CDR2 FQGNSA. V dropped 5 bases and J dropped 9 bases, with 16 bases sitting between them. The CDR3 extends over 13 amino acids. The CDR3 DNA follows: TGTGCCAGCAGCCAAAGGGGCACCCGGAGCTACACCTTC. Translated, it gives CASSQRGTRSYTF.

This rearrangement joins TRBV18 to TRBJ1-3; D ambiguous. This CDR3 has 14 amino acids. Germline V lookup: CDR1 KGHSH, CDR2 LQKENI. V was cut by 0 bases and J by 8 bases, with 11 bases left in between. The CDR3 is CASSPPLPQDTIYF. CDR3 DNA sequence: TGTGCCAGCTCACCACCGTTACCCCAGGACACCATATATTTT.

This chain uses TRBV6-1 with TRBJ2-1; no clear D gene. V shed 8 bases and J shed 8 bases, with 7 bases lying between them. The CDR3 length is 10 residues. The V gene's germline CDR1 is MNHNS and CDR2 SASEGT. The CDR3: CASSQYEQFF. CDR3 coding DNA: TGTGCCAGCTCCCAATATGAGCAGTTCTTC.